The sequence of this T cell receptor (beta chain) was determined in a study of CD8 T cells in Susac syndrome. With 0 bases removed from V and 4 bases from J, the gap between germline ends came to 15 bases. Germline V lookup: CDR1 SQVTM, CDR2 ANQGSEA. The CDR3 is 15 residues long. When the RNA was reverse transcribed, random hexamers were used with an input of 0.5 to 1 ug. From the immunoSEQ multiplex PCR reads, TCRdb called clonotypes with MiXCR, one entry per CDR3 protein. This sample has roughly 84,000 distinct CDR3 sequences; approximately 96% occur once, and the top ten carry roughly 0.45%. This TCR was sampled from a human donor with Susac syndrome. The V call is TRBV29-1, the J call TRBJ1-2; the D gene is possibly TRBD1 (5 bases). The sample comprised CD8+ T cells from PBMCs. The DNA for the CDR3 is TGCAGCGTTGAAGAAGCGCAGGGTCGGGGCTATGGCTACACCTTC. It is translated as CSVEEAQGRGYGYTF. Complete variable domain (other parts from reference TRBV29-1 and TRBJ1-2): SAVISQKPSRDICQRGTSLTIQCQVDSQVTMMFWYRQQPGQSLTLIATANQGSEATYESGFVIDKFPISRPNLTFSTLTVSNMSPEDSSIYLCSVEEAQGRGYGYTFGSGTRLTVV.